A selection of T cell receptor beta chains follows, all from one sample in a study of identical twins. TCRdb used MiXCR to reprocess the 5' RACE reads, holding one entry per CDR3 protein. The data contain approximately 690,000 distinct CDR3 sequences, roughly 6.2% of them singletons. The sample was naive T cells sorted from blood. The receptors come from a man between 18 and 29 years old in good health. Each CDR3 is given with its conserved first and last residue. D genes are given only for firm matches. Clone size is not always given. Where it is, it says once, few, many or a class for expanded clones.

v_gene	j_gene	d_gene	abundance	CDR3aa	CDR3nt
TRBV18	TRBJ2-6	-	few	CASFKRTPNSGANVLTF	TGTGCCAGCTTTAAACGGACTCCTAACTCTGGGGCCAACGTCCTGACTTTC
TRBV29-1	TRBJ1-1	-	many	CSVDPWATLNTEAFF	TGCAGCGTGGATCCCTGGGCGACTTTGAACACTGAAGCTTTCTTT
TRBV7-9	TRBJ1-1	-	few	CASSLAVQGAFF	TGTGCCAGCAGCTTAGCCGTGCAGGGAGCTTTCTTT
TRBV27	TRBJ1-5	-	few	CASSLLGGRRIQPQHF	TGTGCCAGCAGTTTATTGGGGGGGCGTAGGATTCAGCCCCAGCATTTT
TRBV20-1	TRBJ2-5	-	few	CSARLGQETQYF	TGCAGTGCTCGACTGGGCCAAGAGACCCAGTACTTC
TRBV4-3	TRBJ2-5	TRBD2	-	CASSQTSGRYSQETQYF	TGCGCCAGCAGCCAGACTAGCGGGAGGTATTCCCAAGAGACCCAGTACTTC
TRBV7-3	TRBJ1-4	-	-	CASSSRLGTPNEKLFF	TGTGCCAGCAGCTCCCGGCTCGGGACCCCTAATGAAAAACTGTTTTTT
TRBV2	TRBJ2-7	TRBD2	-	CASSEFSGSSYEQYF	TGTGCCAGCAGTGAATTCAGCGGGAGCTCCTACGAGCAGTACTTC
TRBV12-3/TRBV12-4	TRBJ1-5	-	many	CASSLTVWGANQPQHF	TGTGCCAGCAGTTTAACTGTCTGGGGGGCGAATCAGCCCCAGCATTTT
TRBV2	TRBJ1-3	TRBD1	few	CASKERWITGGASGNTIYF	TGTGCCAGCAAGGAGAGGTGGATCACAGGGGGCGCCTCTGGAAACACCATATATTTT